Detailed here is one TCR beta chain. The V and J ends lost 0 bases and 10 bases, in that order; junction bases with no gene match: 8. Germline V gene sequence: CDR1 SGHRS, CDR2 YFSETQ. The CDR3 loop spans 15 amino acids. Through a sample-barcoded 5' primer and a J-beta primer mix, a second PCR was run for roughly 6 to 11 cycles. TCRdb re-called the 5' RACE reads through MiXCR, storing one row per CDR3 protein. The sample gives 1.8 million or so distinct CDR3 sequences, more than 35% of which show up once; 23% is in the top ten. The data were obtained in a study of blood T cells in healthy people across ages.

This TCR was sampled from a human donor in good health. The sample comprised blood. J is TRBJ2-1 and V is TRBV5-1; the match to TRBD2 covers 9 bases. CDR3 in DNA: TGCGCCAGCAGCTTGGACAAACTAGCGGGCTACGAGCAGTTCTTC. It encodes CASSLDKLAGYEQFF.